This TCR beta chain was sequenced during a study of blood T cell repertoires in COVID-19. About the research overall: Spain, Italy and the United States supplied samples that represented acute and convalescent COVID-19. The cDNA or gDNA used as material had been derived from T cells, B-cell-depleted T cells, or PBMCs.

In the authors' methods: The authors estimated nucleated cell counts from reference gene primer amplification. The data were produced by immunoSEQ multiplex PCR, yet TCRdb's version contains in-frame clones alone and is incomplete. D and trimming come from the DNA, and the V and J calls and clone size come from that table. The profile shows about 120,000 clones, about 86% of them singletons. This CDR3 comprises 14 residues. Germline CDR1 reads ENHRY; CDR2 reads SYGVKD. J gave up 5 bases and V 2 bases, and 3 bases lay outside the gene matches. The gene calls are TRBV10-3 and TRBJ2-7; 10 bases fit TRBD2. Sequenced sample: peripheral blood. The origin of this receptor is a woman between 50 and 59 years old with acute or convalescent COVID-19. The CDR3 nucleotides read TGTGCCATCAGTGAGGCTAGCGGGAGCCACGAGCAGTACTTC. This sequence encodes CAISEASGSHEQYF.